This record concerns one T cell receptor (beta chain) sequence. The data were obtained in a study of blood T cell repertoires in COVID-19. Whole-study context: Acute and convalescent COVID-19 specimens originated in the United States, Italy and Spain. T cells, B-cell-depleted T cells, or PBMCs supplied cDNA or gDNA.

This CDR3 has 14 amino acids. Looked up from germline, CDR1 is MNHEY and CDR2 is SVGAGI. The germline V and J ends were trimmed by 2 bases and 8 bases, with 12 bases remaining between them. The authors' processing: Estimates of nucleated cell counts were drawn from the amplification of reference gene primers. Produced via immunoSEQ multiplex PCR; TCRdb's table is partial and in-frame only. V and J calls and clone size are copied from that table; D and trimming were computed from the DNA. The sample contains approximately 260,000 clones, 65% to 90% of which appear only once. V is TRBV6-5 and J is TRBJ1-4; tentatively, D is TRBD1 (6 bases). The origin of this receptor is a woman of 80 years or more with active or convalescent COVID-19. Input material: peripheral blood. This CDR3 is CASSYLQGGEKLFF. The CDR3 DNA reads TGTGCCAGCAGTTACCTACAGGGTGGCGAAAAACTGTTTTTT.